Given below is one T cell receptor (beta chain) in context. Its antigen remains unidentified. The record originates from a study of T cell clonotyping in hematopoietic cell transplantation. Study findings and constraints: Higher Inverse Simpson Index values in graft donor and pretransplant recipient predicted broader posttransplant TCR diversity. Cells were unsorted, so CD4 and CD8 contributions were not separated.

V was trimmed by 7 bases and J by 5 bases, leaving 10 bases between them. The CDR3 extends over 11 amino acids. The germline gives CDR1 SGHRS, CDR2 YFSETQ. Documented time point: recipient sample about 28 days before transplant, after cytoreduction. Recipients were bled about 28 days pretransplant and at posttransplant days 30, 100, 180. This table comes from immunoSEQ multiplex PCR, and its TCRdb copy is limited to in-frame clones, with some not included. The sample holds under 20,000 clones; 70% to 80% are singletons and the top ten take around a sixth. The gene calls are TRBV5-1 and TRBJ2-7; TRBD2 is a possible D gene (5 bases). This sequence originates from a man in his 60s with acute myeloid leukemia. Some clones in this sample may be carry-over from other donors' samples. The sequenced sample was peripheral blood mononuclear cells, obtained before stem cell transplant. CDR3 region: CASRTEDEQYF. Here the CDR3 DNA reads TGCGCCAGCCGGACTGAGGACGAGCAGTACTTC.